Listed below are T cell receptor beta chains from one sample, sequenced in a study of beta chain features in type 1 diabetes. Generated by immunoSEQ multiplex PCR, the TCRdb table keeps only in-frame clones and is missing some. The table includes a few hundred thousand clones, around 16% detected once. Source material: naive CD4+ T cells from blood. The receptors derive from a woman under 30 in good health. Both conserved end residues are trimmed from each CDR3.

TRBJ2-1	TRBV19	ASSTPAAGFNEQF
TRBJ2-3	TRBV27	ASRRLAEMRDTQY
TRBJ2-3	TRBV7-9	ASSLTGRGHTDTQY
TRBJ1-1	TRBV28	ASSGQLNTEAF
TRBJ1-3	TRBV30	AWSVVPGNTIY
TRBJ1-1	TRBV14	ASSPRDIAMNTEAF
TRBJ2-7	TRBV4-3	ASSQGLAVIYEQY
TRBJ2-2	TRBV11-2	ASSFRLAGEPGELF
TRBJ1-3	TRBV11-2	ASSLSGRIGNTIY
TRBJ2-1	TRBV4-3	ASSQEGKGLYNEQF
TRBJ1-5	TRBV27	ASKGQLNQPQH
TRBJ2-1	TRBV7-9	ASSASGRALNEQF
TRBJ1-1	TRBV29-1	SVAGGLTEAF
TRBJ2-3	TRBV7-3	ASSPNSGRTDTQY